A selection of T cell receptor beta chains follows, all from one sample in a study of cytomegalovirus exposure and HLA in healthy donors. TCRdb's copy holds only in-frame clones and misses some; the assay was immunoSEQ multiplex PCR. The sample includes roughly 150,000 clones, approximately 80% of them seen just once. The material sequenced was PBMCs. All receptors come from a man between 25 and 39 years old in good health and CMV-seropositive. Each CDR3 is given without its conserved first and last residue. Expanded clones are given a class, and other clones once, few, many or no size at all.

v_call	clone_size	j_call	cdr3_aa
TRBV9	NA	TRBJ2-2	ASSVGTWDSLSSGELF
TRBV30	NA	TRBJ2-1	AWDPGLADNEQF
TRBV2	NA	TRBJ2-1	AGGRDSDNEQF
TRBV18	NA	TRBJ1-1	ASSAGMDTEAF
TRBV21-1	NA	TRBJ1-2	ASGQGDYGYT
TRBV11-3	NA	TRBJ2-1	ASSRGRGTSSYNEQF
TRBV6-5	NA	TRBJ1-1	ASRTGGSRTEAF
TRBV27	NA	TRBJ2-5	ASSLSREGTAQETQY
TRBV21-1	NA	TRBJ1-1	ASSKAPRGETEAF
TRBV5-1	NA	TRBJ2-5	ASSLVSAGGQETQY
TRBV5-6	NA	TRBJ2-1	ASSRGLAGGYFHEQF
TRBV4-2	once	TRBJ2-7	ASSHGLAGAAEQY
TRBV19	NA	TRBJ2-5	ASSIGTSGGFQETQY
TRBV6-6	NA	TRBJ1-5	ASSFLGQLNQPQH
TRBV7-2	NA	TRBJ2-7	ASSLGGGQGGYEQY
TRBV5-6	NA	TRBJ2-7	ASSLGLAGPYEQY
TRBV6-6	NA	TRBJ2-2	ASRQTGSGELF
TRBV6-6	NA	TRBJ1-1	ASSSLDRYTEAF
TRBV29-1	NA	TRBJ2-7	SVATSTYEQY
TRBV18	NA	TRBJ1-6	ASSADRGLSPLH
TRBV5-1	once	TRBJ1-3	ASRHGQNSGNTIY